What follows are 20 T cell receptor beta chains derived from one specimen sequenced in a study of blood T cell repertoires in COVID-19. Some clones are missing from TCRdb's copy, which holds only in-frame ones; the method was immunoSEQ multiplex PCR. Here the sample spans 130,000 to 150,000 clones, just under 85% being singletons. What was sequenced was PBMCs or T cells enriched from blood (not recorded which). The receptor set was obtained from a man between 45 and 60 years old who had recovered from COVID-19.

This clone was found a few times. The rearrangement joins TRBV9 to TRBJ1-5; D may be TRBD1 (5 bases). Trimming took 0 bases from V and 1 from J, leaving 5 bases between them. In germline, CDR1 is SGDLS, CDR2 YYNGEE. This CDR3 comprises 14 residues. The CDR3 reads CASSVDRSNQPQHF. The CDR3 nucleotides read TGTGCCAGCAGCGTAGACAGGAGCAATCAGCCCCAGCATTTT.

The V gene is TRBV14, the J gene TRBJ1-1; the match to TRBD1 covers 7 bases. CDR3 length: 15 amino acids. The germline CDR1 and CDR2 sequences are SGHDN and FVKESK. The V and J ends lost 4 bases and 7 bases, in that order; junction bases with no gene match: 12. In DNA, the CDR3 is TGTGCCAGCAGCCTCATAGATGTCAGGGGGAGTGAAGCTTTCTTT. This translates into CASSLIDVRGSEAFF. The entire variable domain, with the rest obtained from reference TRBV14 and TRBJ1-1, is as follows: EAGVTQFPSHSVIEKGQTVTLRCDPISGHDNLYWYRRVMGKEIKFLLHFVKESKQDESGMPNNRFLAERTGGTYSTLKVQPAELEDSGVYFCASSLIDVRGSEAFFGQGTRLTVV.

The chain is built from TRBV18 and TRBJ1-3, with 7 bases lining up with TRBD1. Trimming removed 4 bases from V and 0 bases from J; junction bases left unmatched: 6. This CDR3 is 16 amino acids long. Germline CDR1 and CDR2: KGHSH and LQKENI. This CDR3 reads CASSQDRALSGNTIYF. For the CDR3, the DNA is TGTGCCAGCTCACAAGACAGGGCCCTCTCTGGAAACACCATATATTTT.

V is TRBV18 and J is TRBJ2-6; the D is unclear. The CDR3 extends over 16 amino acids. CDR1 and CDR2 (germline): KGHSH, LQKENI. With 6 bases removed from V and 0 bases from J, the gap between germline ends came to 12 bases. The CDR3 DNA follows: TGTGCCAGCTCCCGCGCCCTCGGCTCTGGGGCCAACGTCCTGACTTTC. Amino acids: CASSRALGSGANVLTF.

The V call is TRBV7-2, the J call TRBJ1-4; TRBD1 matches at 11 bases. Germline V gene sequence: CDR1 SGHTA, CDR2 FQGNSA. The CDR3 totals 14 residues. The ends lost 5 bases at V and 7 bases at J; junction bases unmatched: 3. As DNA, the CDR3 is TGTGCCAGCAGCCAGGGACAGGGGGGTGAAAAACTGTTTTTT. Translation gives CASSQGQGGEKLFF. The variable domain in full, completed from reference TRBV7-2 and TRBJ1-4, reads GAGVSQSPSNKVTEKGKDVELRCDPISGHTALYWYRQSLGQGLEFLIYFQGNSAPDKSGLPSDRFSAERTGGSVSTLTIQRTQQEDSAVYLCASSQGQGGEKLFFGSGTQLSVL.

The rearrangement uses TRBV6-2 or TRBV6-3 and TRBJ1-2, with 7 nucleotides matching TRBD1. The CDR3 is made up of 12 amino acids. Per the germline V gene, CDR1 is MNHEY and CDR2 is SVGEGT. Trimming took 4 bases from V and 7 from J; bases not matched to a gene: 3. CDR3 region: CASSLPGGGYTF. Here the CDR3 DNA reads TGTGCCAGCAGTTTGCCAGGGGGTGGCTACACCTTC.

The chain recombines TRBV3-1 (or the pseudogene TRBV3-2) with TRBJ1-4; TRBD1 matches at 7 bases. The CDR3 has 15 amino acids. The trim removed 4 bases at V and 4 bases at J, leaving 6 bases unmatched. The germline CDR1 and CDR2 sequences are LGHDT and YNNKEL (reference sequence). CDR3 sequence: CASSPRTGFNEKLFF. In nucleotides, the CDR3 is TGTGCCAGCAGCCCGAGGACAGGCTTTAATGAAAAACTGTTTTTT.

The CDR3 DNA reads TGTGCCAGCAGCCCCGGGAGCAGCTCCTACAATGAGCAGTTCTTC. It codes for CASSPGSSSYNEQFF. The V and J genes are TRBV5-8 and TRBJ2-1, with D maybe TRBD2 (6 bases). The V gene lost 4 bases and the J gene lost 0 bases, with 11 bases spanning the gap. CDR1 and CDR2 from the germline V gene are SGHTS and YDEGEE. CDR3 length: 15 amino acids.

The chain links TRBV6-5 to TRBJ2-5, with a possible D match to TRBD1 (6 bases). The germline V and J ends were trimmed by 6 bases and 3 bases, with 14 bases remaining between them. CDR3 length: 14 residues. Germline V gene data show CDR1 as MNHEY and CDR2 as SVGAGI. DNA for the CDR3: TGTGCCAGCAGAAGGGGGATCTGGGAAGAGACCCAGTACTTC. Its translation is CASRRGIWEETQYF.

CDR3 nucleotide sequence: TGTGCCAGCAGCACTCTGACAGGCTACGAGCAGTACTTC. Its translation: CASSTLTGYEQYF. The chain joins TRBV7-3 to TRBJ2-7, with D perhaps TRBD1 (6 bases). The V gene's germline CDR1 is SGHTA and CDR2 FQGTGA. Trimming removed 5 bases from V and 3 bases from J, with 11 bases in between. This CDR3 is 13 amino acids long. Supplemented by reference TRBV7-3 and TRBJ2-7, the full variable domain reads GAGVSQTPSNKVTEKGKYVELRCDPISGHTALYWYRQSLGQGPEFLIYFQGTGAADDSGLPNDRFFAVRPEGSVSTLKIQRTERGDSAVYLCASSTLTGYEQYFGPGTRLTVT.

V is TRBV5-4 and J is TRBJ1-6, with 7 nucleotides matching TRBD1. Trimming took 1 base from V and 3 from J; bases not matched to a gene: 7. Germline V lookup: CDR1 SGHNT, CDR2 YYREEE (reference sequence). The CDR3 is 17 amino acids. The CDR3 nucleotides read TGTGCCAGCAGCTTGATGGCCCAGGGGGACTATAATTCACCCCTCCACTTT. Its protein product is CASSLMAQGDYNSPLHF. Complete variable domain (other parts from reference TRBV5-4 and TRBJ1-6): ETGVTQSPTHLIKTRGQQVTLRCSSQSGHNTVSWYQQALGQGPQFIFQYYREEENGRGNFPPRFSGLQFPNYSSELNVNALELDDSALYLCASSLMAQGDYNSPLHFGNGTRLTVT.

In DNA, the CDR3 is TGTGCCAGCAGCCCCGGACTAGCGGGGGGGCAGCGCACAGATACGCAGTATTTT. As protein: CASSPGLAGGQRTDTQYF. The V call is TRBV5-5, the J call TRBJ2-3, with TRBD2 identical over 15 bases. V dropped 4 bases and J dropped 1; count of bases not matched to a gene: 7. The CDR3 contains 18 residues. CDR1 and CDR2 from the germline V gene are SGHKS and YYEKEE (reference sequence).

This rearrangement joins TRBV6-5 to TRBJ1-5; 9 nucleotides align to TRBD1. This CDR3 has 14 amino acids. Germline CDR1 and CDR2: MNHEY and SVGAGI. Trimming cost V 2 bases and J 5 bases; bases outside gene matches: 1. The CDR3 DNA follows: TGTGCCAGCAGTTACACAGGGGGCGATCAGCCCCAGCATTTT. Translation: CASSYTGGDQPQHF.

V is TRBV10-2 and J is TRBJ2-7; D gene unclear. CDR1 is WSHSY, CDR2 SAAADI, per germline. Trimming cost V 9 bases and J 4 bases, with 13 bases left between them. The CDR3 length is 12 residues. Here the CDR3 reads CASTPARYEQYF. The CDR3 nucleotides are TGCGCCAGTACCCCCGCTAGGTACGAGCAGTACTTC.

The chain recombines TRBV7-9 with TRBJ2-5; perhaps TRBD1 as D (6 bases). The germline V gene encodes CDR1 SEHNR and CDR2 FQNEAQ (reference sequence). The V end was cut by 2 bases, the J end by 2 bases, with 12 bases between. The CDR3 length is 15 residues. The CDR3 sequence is CASSLLGTQQETQYF. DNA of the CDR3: TGTGCCAGCAGCTTACTCGGGACACAGCAAGAGACCCAGTACTTC.

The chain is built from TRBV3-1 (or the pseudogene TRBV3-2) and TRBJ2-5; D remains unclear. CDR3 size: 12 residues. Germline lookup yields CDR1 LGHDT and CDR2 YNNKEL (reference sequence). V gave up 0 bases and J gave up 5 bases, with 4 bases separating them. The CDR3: CASSQDRETQYF. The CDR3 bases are TGTGCCAGCAGCCAAGATCGGGAGACCCAGTACTTC.

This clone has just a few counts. CDR3 sequence (DNA): TGTGCCAGCAGCTCCGGTAGGGGTGGAAACACCATATATTTT. It encodes CASSSGRGGNTIYF. V is TRBV7-8 and J is TRBJ1-3; possible D gene TRBD1, 5 bases. The CDR3 spans 14 residues. Germline loops: CDR1 SGHVS, CDR2 FQNEAQ. The V gene lost 4 bases and the J gene lost 3 bases, with 10 bases spanning the gap.

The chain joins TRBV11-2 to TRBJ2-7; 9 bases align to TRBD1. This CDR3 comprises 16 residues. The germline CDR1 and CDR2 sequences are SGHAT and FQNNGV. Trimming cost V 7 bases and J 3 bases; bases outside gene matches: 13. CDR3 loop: CASTGQGFPRDYEQYF. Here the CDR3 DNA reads TGTGCCAGCACAGGACAGGGGTTTCCCAGGGACTACGAGCAGTACTTC.

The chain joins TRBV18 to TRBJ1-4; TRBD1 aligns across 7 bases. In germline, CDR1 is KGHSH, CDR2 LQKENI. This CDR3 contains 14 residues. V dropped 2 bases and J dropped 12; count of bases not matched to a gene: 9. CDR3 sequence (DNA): TGTGCCAGCTCACCAAAATGGGGACAGTCTCAACTGTTTTTT. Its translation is CASSPKWGQSQLFF.

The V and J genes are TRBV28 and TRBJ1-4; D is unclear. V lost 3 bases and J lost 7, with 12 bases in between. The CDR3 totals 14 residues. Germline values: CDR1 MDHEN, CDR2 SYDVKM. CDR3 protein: CASSFSQHGEKLFF. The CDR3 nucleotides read TGTGCCAGCAGTTTCTCCCAACATGGTGAAAAACTGTTTTTT.